This T cell receptor beta chain was sequenced for a study of CD8 T cells in Susac syndrome. Findings and limits, study-wide: The number of individuals included in the study's TCR sequencing and HLA analysis was acknowledged as relatively small.

Roughly 0.45 to 1 ug RNA was reverse transcribed with random hexamers. The CDR3 of TCR beta was amplified by immunoSEQ multiplex PCR across 54 Vbeta and 13 Jbeta. TCRdb re-called the immunoSEQ multiplex PCR reads with MiXCR, one entry per CDR3 protein. The sample carries some 150,000 distinct CDR3 sequences, approximately 94% recorded once. Sequencing of TCR beta was undertaken in CD8+ and CD4+ T cells derived from blood. The authors negatively isolated CD8+ and CD4+ T cells and FACS-enriched TEMRA cells. The CDR3 has 14 residues. In germline, CDR1 is SGHTA, CDR2 FQGNSA. V was cut by 5 bases and J by 3 bases, with 14 bases left in between. A word on this clonotype: Its antigen is currently unknown.

V usage is TRBV7-2 and J usage is TRBJ2-7; maybe TRBD2 (6 bases). The TCR sequence derives from a human donor in good health. The sequenced sample was CD4+ T cells from PBMCs. The CDR3 loop is CASSRSGPGYEQYF. In DNA form, the CDR3 reads TGTGCCAGCAGCCGCAGCGGGCCAGGCTACGAGCAGTACTTC. Full variable domain (remainder filled in from reference TRBV7-2 and TRBJ2-7): GAGVSQSPSNKVTEKGKDVELRCDPISGHTALYWYRQSLGQGLEFLIYFQGNSAPDKSGLPSDRFSAERTGGSVSTLTIQRTQQEDSAVYLCASSRSGPGYEQYFGPGTRLTVT.